The T cell receptor (beta chain) described here comes from a study of cytomegalovirus exposure and HLA in healthy donors. Vbeta (60) and Jbeta (13) primers were used in the PCR. TCRdb's copy holds only in-frame clones and misses some; the assay was immunoSEQ multiplex PCR. This sample has fewer than 150,000 clones; 55% to 75% occur once, and the top ten carry just under 8.5%. This CDR3 is 12 amino acids long. The germline V gene has CDR1 WNHNN and CDR2 SYGVQD (reference sequence). Remarks on this clone: The antigen remains undetermined.

Findings and caveats of the study: The CMV antigen specificity of a few CMV-associated chains was confirmed through in vitro analysis.

The receptor comes from a woman aged 40-49 years in good health and CMV-seropositive. The sample was PBMCs. The chain recombines TRBV10-1 with TRBJ1-4; 8 positions agree with TRBD1. CDR3 in amino acids: CATQGGDEKLFF. CDR3 sequence (DNA): TGCGCTACACAGGGGGGAGATGAAAAACTGTTTTTT.